This T cell receptor beta chain appears in the sequencing data of a study of PD-1 blockade in classical Hodgkin lymphoma. For the study at large: Nivolumab was given intravenously to patients at 3 mg/kg every 2 weeks.

The study, taken as a whole, reports: Newly diagnosed patients had diversity similar to the baseline diversity of complete responders. When set against healthy donors, newly diagnosed patients were reported to show lower baseline TCR diversity.

No patient escaped relapse after autologous stem cell transplantation, and brentuximab vedotin exposure varied. Patients reached a best response of complete response, partial response or progressive disease. In regard to this clone: Its antigen remains unidentified.

Per germline, CDR1 ENHRY and CDR2 SYGVKD. Trimming left V 3 bases short and J 9 bases short, with 18 bases between. The length of the CDR3 is 15 residues. Libraries were prepared by immunoSEQ multiplex PCR; TCRdb keeps only in-frame clonotypes and omits some of them. The sample contains roughly 150,000 clones, 78% of which appear only once. The sequence came from a human donor with classical Hodgkin lymphoma. Sample: peripheral blood mononuclear cells (PBMCs), taken before the second cycle of nivolumab. The chain joins TRBV10-3 to TRBJ2-4, with D perhaps being TRBD1 or TRBD2 (5 bases each). The chain's CDR3 is CAISDPNRRGSIQYF. CDR3 DNA sequence: TGTGCCATCAGTGATCCCAATCGACGGGGCAGCATTCAGTACTTC.